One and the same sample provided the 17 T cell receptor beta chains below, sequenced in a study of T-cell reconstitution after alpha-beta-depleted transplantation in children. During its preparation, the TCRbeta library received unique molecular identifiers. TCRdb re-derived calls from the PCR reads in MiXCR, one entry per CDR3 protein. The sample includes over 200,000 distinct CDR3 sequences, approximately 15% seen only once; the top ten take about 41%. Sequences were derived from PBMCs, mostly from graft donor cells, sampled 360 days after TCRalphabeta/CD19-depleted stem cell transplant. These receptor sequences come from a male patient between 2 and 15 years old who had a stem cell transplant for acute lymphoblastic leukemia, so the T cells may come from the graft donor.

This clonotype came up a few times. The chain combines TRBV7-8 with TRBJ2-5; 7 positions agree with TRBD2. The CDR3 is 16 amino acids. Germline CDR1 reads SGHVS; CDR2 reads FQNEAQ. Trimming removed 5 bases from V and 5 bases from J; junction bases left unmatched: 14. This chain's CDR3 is CASSPRGGPPGETQYF. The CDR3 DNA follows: TGTGCCAGCAGCCCCCGGGGAGGGCCCCCGGGTGAGACCCAGTACTTC.

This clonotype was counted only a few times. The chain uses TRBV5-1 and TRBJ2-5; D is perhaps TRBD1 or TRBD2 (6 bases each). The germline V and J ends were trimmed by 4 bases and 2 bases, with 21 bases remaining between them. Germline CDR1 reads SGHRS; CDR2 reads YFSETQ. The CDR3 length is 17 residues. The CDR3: CASSTRGMAGFQETQYF. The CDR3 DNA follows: TGCGCCAGCAGCACCAGGGGTATGGCGGGGTTTCAAGAGACCCAGTACTTC. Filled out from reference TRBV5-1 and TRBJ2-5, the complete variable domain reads KAGVTQTPRYLIKTRGQQVTLSCSPISGHRSVSWYQQTPGQGLQFLFEYFSETQRNKGNFPGRFSGRQFSNSRSEMNVSTLELGDSALYLCASSTRGMAGFQETQYFGPGTRLLVL.

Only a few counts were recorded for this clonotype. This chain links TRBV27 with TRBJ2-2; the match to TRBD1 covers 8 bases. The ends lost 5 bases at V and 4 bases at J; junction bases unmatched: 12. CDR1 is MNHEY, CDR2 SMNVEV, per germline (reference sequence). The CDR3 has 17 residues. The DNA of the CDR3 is TGTGCCAGCAGTCCCTACAGTGGACAGGGTGCCACCGGGGAGCTGTTTTTT. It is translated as CASSPYSGQGATGELFF.

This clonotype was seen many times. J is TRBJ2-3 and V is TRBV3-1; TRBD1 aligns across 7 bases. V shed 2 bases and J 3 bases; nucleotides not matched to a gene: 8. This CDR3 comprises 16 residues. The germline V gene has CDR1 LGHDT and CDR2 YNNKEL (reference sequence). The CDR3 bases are TGTGCCAGCAGCCAACCGTTTCACAGGGGAACAGATACGCAGTATTTT. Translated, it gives CASSQPFHRGTDTQYF.

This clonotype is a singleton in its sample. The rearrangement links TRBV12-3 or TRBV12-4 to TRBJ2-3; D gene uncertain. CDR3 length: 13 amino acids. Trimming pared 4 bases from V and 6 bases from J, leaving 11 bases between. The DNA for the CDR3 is TGTGCCAGCAGTTATTCAGCAGCGGATACGCAGTATTTT. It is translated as CASSYSAADTQYF.

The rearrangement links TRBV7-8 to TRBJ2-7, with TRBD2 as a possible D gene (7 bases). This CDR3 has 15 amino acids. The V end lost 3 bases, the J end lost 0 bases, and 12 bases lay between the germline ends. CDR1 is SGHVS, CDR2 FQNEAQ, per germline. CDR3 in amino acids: CASSFSRGASYEQYF. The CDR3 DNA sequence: TGTGCCAGCAGCTTTTCCCGGGGGGCCTCCTACGAGCAGTACTTC.

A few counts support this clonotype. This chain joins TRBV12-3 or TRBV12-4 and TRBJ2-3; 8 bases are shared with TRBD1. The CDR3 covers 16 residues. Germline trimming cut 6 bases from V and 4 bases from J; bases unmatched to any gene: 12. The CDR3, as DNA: TGTGCCAGCAGAAAGTACCGGGACAGGTCCGCAGATACGCAGTATTTT. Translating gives CASRKYRDRSADTQYF.

CDR3 in DNA: TGTGCCAGCAGCCTGGCCCTTGGCTACACCTTC. It encodes CASSLALGYTF. The V call is TRBV12-3 or TRBV12-4, the J call TRBJ1-2; D gene uncertain. The CDR3 is 11 residues long. V was clipped by 6 bases and J by 7 bases, with 9 bases between them.

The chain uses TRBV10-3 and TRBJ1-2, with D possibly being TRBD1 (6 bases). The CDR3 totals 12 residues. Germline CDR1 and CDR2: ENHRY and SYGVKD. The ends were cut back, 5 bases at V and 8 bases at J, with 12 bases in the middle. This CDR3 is CAISRDRPGYTF. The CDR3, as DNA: TGTGCCATCAGTAGAGACAGGCCCGGCTACACCTTC.

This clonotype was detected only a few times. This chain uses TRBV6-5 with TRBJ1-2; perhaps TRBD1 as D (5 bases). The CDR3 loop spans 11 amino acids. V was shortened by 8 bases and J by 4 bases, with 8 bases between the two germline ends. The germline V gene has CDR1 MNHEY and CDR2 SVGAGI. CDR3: CASGGGYGYTF. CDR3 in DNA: TGTGCCAGCGGTGGGGGCTATGGCTACACCTTC.

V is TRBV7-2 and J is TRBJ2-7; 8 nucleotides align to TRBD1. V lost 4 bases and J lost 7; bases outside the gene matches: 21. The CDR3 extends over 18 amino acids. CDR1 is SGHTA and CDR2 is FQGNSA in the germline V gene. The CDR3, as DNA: TGTGCCAGCAGCTATTACCACAGCGTCGGACAGGGAGTGAGGGAGCAGTACTTC. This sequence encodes CASSYYHSVGQGVREQYF.

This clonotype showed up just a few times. CDR3 residues: CSATGMWETQYF. CDR3 bases: TGCAGTGCTACAGGGATGTGGGAGACCCAGTACTTC. The genes are TRBV20-1 and TRBJ2-5; tentatively, D is TRBD1 (5 bases). The germline gives CDR1 DFQATT, CDR2 SNEGSKA (reference sequence). Trimming took off 4 bases at V and 5 bases at J, with 11 bases between the two ends. This CDR3 is built from 12 residues.

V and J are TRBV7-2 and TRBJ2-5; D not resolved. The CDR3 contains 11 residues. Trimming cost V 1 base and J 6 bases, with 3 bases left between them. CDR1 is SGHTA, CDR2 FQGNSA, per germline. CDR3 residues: CASSLEKTQYF. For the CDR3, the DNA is TGTGCCAGCAGCTTAGAGAAGACCCAGTACTTC.

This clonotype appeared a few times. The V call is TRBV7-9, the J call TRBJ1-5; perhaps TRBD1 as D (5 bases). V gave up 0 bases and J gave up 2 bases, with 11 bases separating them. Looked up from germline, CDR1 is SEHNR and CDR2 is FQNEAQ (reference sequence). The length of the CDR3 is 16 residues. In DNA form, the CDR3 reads TGTGCCAGCAGCTTAGCGCTGGGGGTTGGCAATCAGCCCCAGCATTTT. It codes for CASSLALGVGNQPQHF.

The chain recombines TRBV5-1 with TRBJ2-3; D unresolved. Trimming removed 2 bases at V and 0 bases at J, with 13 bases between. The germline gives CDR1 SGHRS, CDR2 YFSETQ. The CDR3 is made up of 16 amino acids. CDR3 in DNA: TGCGCCAGCAGCTTCCGGCAGAACCCTAGCACAGATACGCAGTATTTT. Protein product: CASSFRQNPSTDTQYF.

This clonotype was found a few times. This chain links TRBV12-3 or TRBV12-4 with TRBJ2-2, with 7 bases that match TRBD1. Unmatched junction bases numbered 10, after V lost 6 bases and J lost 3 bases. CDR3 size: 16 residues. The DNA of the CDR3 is TGTGCCAGCAGCCCCCCTAGGGGGCGTGACACCGGGGAGCTGTTTTTT. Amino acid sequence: CASSPPRGRDTGELFF.

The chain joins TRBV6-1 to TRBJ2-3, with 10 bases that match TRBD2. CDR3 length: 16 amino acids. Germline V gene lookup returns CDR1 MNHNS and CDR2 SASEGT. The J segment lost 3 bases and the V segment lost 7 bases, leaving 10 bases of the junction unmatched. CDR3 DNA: TGTGCCAGCATGGGAGAGCGGGAGGGAGGGACAGATACGCAGTATTTT. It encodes CASMGEREGGTDTQYF.